This entry is about one T cell receptor (beta chain). Here immunoSEQ multiplex PCR was the method, and the copy in TCRdb shows in-frame clones only, minus some. In the table there are some 180,000 clones, roughly 82% of which are singletons. The source of the sample is a study of blood T cell repertoires in COVID-19. This CDR3 spans 14 amino acids. Germline assignment: CDR1 SEHNR and CDR2 FQNEAQ (reference sequence). Trimming removed 6 bases from V and 2 bases from J, with 13 bases in between. Study members were between about 18 and 90 years old and lived in some 22 US regions. Clinical histories supplied by participants themselves formed the basis of cohort assignment.

The V and J genes are TRBV7-9 and TRBJ1-2; maybe TRBD1 (6 bases). The TCR was taken from a woman in her fifties or sixties with acute COVID-19. The sample taken for sequencing was PBMCs or T cells enriched from blood (not recorded which). The CDR3 here is CASRPGQLNYGYTF. In DNA form, the CDR3 reads TGTGCCAGCAGGCCTGGACAGCTCAACTATGGCTACACCTTC.